This T cell receptor (beta chain) is from a study of spatial heterogeneity in lung cancer (dated by TCRdb to between 2018 and 2021). Context from the whole study: The donors were about 65 patients from the lung TRACERx cohort who had early-stage, untreated non-small cell lung cancer. TCR alpha and beta repertoires were quantitatively compared across multiple tumor regions, matched nontumor lung and blood in non-small cell lung cancer. Follow-up PBMC samples were sequenced whenever available, with a median time to follow-up of approximately 2 years after resection. More beta-chain than alpha-chain transcripts were consistently detected, likely reflecting higher beta-chain transcript abundance. Both alpha and beta chains were TCR-sequenced in samples taken at surgery, namely 220 tumor regions, 63 to 70 matched nontumor lung samples and 45 to 60 PBMC samples. Nonsynonymous mutation counts, determined by whole-exome sequencing of tumor tissue, were related to features of the TCR repertoire. In the raw uncorrected reads, each unique combination of TCR and UMI appeared more than ten times on average. The investigation overall reported the following: Ubiquitous expanded tumor TCRs showed up in blood more often at tumor resection than at routine follow-up. Comparisons of baseline and follow-up blood repertoires included only approximately 15 patients. Additional single-cell paired TCR alpha and beta sequencing was considered necessary to confirm, at a functional level, the hypothesis that regional TCRs recognize regional mutations.

The library was made by 5' RACE. TCRdb names NextSeq 500 as the instrument used. In the TCR library protocol, a unique molecular identifier was attached to each TCR cDNA molecule so that PCR and sequencing errors could be corrected. Per the original workflow: TCR identification, UMI-based error correction and CDR3 extraction were all carried out with Decombinator tools. TCRs above a frequency of 2 per 1,000, corresponding to the top 1% of the tumor frequency distribution, were defined as expanded. Each repertoire was subsampled 100 times to 5,000 TCRs, after which Renyi diversity was computed with the R vegan package. CDR3 similarity networks were built from amino acid triplet string-kernel similarity, connecting CDR3s with pairwise similarity above 0.82. TCRdb ran its own pipeline on the public reads, namely fastp trimming at Q25 and MiXCR clone calling, and kept in-frame beta chains. Rows are unified per CDR3 protein, each entry keeping the most common DNA and genes. The authors' filters were not applied to this entry. Recorded for this sample are over a thousand distinct CDR3 sequences; 50% to 65% of them occurred a single time. The ten largest clones add up to 7.8% of the sample.

In the germline V gene, CDR1 corresponds to SGHNT and CDR2 to YENEEA. The junction carries 14 bases between V and J, which are trimmed by 5 bases and 7 bases respectively. The CDR3 runs 13 amino acids, cysteine and phenylalanine included. Just the 39-base CDR3 DNA is kept, in frame starting at base 1. Read against the paper, the sample's time point label means: blood at routine non-recurrence follow-up after resection. Without any cell sorting, TCR sequencing was performed on whole RNA extracted either from tumor and nontumor lung tissue or from cryopreserved PBMC samples. A patient was chosen for TCR sequencing only when enough RNA was available from at least two tumor regions. This clonotype appeared a few times. The clone's antigen remains unknown. Per-base qualities were not stored, and no clone one base away is much larger. This beta chain came through as a stray read in a library set up for alpha chains, and its size says little.

The specimen comprised PBMCs, sampled at follow-up. This sequence originates from a female donor with early-stage non-small cell lung cancer. The chain is encoded by TRBV11-3 joined to TRBJ1-1; perhaps TRBD1 is the D gene, with 6 bases matching. This receptor has the CDR3 CASSKQGFGEAFF. The base sequence is TGTGCCAGCAGCAAACAGGGTTTTGGTGAAGCTTTCTTT.